This TCR beta chain was sequenced for a study of blood T cell repertoires in COVID-19. From germline, CDR1 is SGHVS and CDR2 FQNEAQ. The CDR3 covers 12 residues. The V end lost 3 bases, the J end lost 7 bases, and 10 bases lay between the germline ends. Profiled with immunoSEQ multiplex PCR; TCRdb holds only in-frame clones, not every one. The data hold roughly 120,000 clones, with around 86% observed a single time. The sequenced sample consisted of peripheral blood. The rearrangement joins TRBV7-8 to TRBJ2-7; D uncertain. The sequence came from a human donor in a cohort sampled during active COVID-19. The CDR3 DNA follows: TGTGCCAGCAGCTTTACGACCGGGGAGCAGTACTTC. Protein product: CASSFTTGEQYF.